The 32 T cell receptor beta chains below were found in one sample sequenced in a study of T-cell reconstitution after alpha-beta-depleted transplantation in children. TCRbeta library construction was performed incorporating unique molecular identifiers. TCRdb re-derived calls from the PCR reads in MiXCR, one entry per CDR3 protein. The top ten clones hold approximately 3.8% of a sample with about 400,000 distinct CDR3 sequences, about 20% of them seen once. The sample here was PBMCs from the stem cell graft donor, taken from the stem cell graft. The receptors stem from a human donor who donated a stem cell graft to a child with acute myeloid leukemia.

The chain links TRBV12-3 or TRBV12-4 to TRBJ1-6; 8 bases align to TRBD1. Trimming removed 8 bases from V and 7 bases from J; junction bases left unmatched: 7. The CDR3 length is 14 residues. For the CDR3, the DNA is TGTGCCAGCGGACCGAGGACAGGGAATTCACCCCTCCACTTT. It translates to CASGPRTGNSPLHF.

This clonotype was counted only a few times. The gene calls are TRBV29-1 and TRBJ2-3; possible D gene TRBD1, 6 bases. The CDR3 extends over 15 amino acids. Per germline, CDR1 SQVTM and CDR2 ANQGSEA. Trimming removed 6 bases from V and 0 bases from J, with 16 bases in between. In DNA, the CDR3 is TGCAGCGTGGCCGGGACATCTCGTAGCACAGATACGCAGTATTTT. It encodes CSVAGTSRSTDTQYF.

The sample holds a few counts of this clonotype. V is TRBV6-5 and J is TRBJ2-2, with 10 nucleotides matching TRBD2. The J segment lost 3 bases and the V segment lost 0 bases, leaving 4 bases of the junction unmatched. The germline gives CDR1 MNHEY, CDR2 SVGAGI. The CDR3 is 17 residues long. The CDR3: CASSYSDLAGDTGELFF. The CDR3 region has the DNA TGTGCCAGCAGTTACTCGGATCTAGCGGGAGACACCGGGGAGCTGTTTTTT.

The sample holds a few counts of this clonotype. In DNA form, the CDR3 reads TGTGCCAGCAGCCAAGAACCGAACACTGAAGCTTTCTTT. This encodes CASSQEPNTEAFF. The chain joins TRBV3-1 to TRBJ1-1; unclear D gene. The CDR3 extends over 13 amino acids. Trimming shortened V by 0 bases and J by 1 base, and 3 bases separated the two germline ends. The germline CDR1 and CDR2 sequences are LGHDT and YNNKEL (reference sequence). The variable domain in full, with the rest retrieved from reference TRBV3-1 and TRBJ1-1, is DTAVSQTPKYLVTQMGNDKSIKCEQNLGHDTMYWYKQDSKKFLKIMFSYNNKELIINETVPNRFSPKSPDKAHLNLHINSLELGDSAVYFCASSQEPNTEAFFGQGTRLTVV.

This clonotype was detected only a few times. The chain couples TRBV20-1 to TRBJ2-1, with D possibly TRBD2 on 6 matching bases. Germline V gene data show CDR1 as DFQATT and CDR2 as SNEGSKA (reference sequence). The V end lost 6 bases, the J end lost 0 bases, and 12 bases lay between the germline ends. The CDR3 has 14 amino acids. CDR3 residues: CSAEDYSSYNEQFF. CDR3 DNA sequence: TGCAGTGCCGAGGACTATAGCTCCTACAATGAGCAGTTCTTC.

The CDR3 bases are TGTGCCAGCAGTCCCCCGGGACAGGGGCTTTGGGAGCAGTACTTC. It translates to CASSPPGQGLWEQYF. This chain joins TRBV28 and TRBJ2-7; 10 nucleotides agree with TRBD1. V gave up 5 bases and J gave up 7 bases; unmatched junction bases: 11. The CDR3 has 15 residues. CDR1 is MDHEN and CDR2 is SYDVKM in the germline V gene.

This clonotype has at least ten counts. The chain couples TRBV15 to TRBJ2-7; D is unclear. Trimming shortened V by 0 bases and J by 4 bases, and 7 bases separated the two germline ends. Germline V CDR1 and CDR2: LNHNV, YYDKDF (reference sequence). The CDR3 is 13 amino acids. The CDR3 loop reads CATSRDHPYEQYF. DNA for the CDR3: TGTGCCACCAGCAGAGACCACCCATACGAGCAGTACTTC.

The chain is built from TRBV20-1 and TRBJ1-5; D ambiguous. This CDR3 is built from 16 residues. The V gene lost 6 bases and the J gene lost 5 bases, with 23 bases spanning the gap. In germline, CDR1 is DFQATT, CDR2 SNEGSKA (reference sequence). The CDR3 spells CSAKPTGLGADQPQHF. Written as DNA, the CDR3 is TGCAGTGCCAAGCCTACCGGGTTGGGTGCGGATCAGCCCCAGCATTTT.

This clonotype was observed many times. The chain recombines TRBV18 with TRBJ2-3; D remains ambiguous. The length of the CDR3 is 12 residues. V lost 2 bases and J lost 4, with 4 bases in between. Germline V gene sequence: CDR1 KGHSH, CDR2 LQKENI. This CDR3 reads CASSPNADTQYF. In nucleotides, the CDR3 is TGTGCCAGCTCACCAAACGCAGATACGCAGTATTTT.

This clonotype appeared a few times. CDR3 DNA sequence: TGTGCCAGCAGATCAGATACGCAGTATTTT. Protein product: CASRSDTQYF. The chain combines TRBV6-6 with TRBJ2-3; D gene unclear. V dropped 6 bases and J dropped 4 bases, with 2 bases sitting between them. Germline lookup yields CDR1 MNHNY and CDR2 SVGAGI (reference sequence). This CDR3 is built from 10 residues.

There are a few counts of this clonotype. The rearrangement links TRBV25-1 to TRBJ1-4, with TRBD1 identical over 7 bases. V lost 3 bases and J lost 5; bases outside the gene matches: 12. Germline values: CDR1 MGHDK, CDR2 SYGVNS. CDR3 length equals 17 residues. The CDR3 bases are TGTGCCAGCAGTGAGGGTCAAAGGGGACAGCTAAATGAAAAACTGTTTTTT. Amino acids: CASSEGQRGQLNEKLFF.

In its sample, this clonotype was seen a few times. V and J are TRBV20-1 and TRBJ2-5; 9 nucleotides agree with TRBD1. Germline-derived CDR1 and CDR2 are DFQATT and SNEGSKA (reference sequence). This CDR3 has 16 residues. Trimming at V came to 0 bases and at J to 6 bases, leaving 11 bases not matched to a gene. The CDR3 nucleotides read TGCAGTGCTAGAGATCCAACAGGGGGCGCGGGAAAGACCCAGTACTTC. Residues: CSARDPTGGAGKTQYF.

The J gene is TRBJ2-1, the V gene TRBV12-3 or TRBV12-4, with TRBD1 matching 9 bases. This CDR3 comprises 15 residues. With 3 bases clipped from V and 8 bases from J, the junction kept 8 bases outside the gene matches. This CDR3 reads CASSFPGQGRYEQFF. The CDR3 region has the DNA TGTGCCAGCAGTTTTCCGGGACAGGGAAGGTATGAGCAGTTCTTC.

This clonotype has just a few counts. The J gene is TRBJ2-3, the V gene TRBV10-3; the D gene is possibly TRBD2 (6 bases). The CDR3 sequence is 16 residues long. CDR1 and CDR2 (germline): ENHRY, SYGVKD. V was trimmed by 4 bases and J by 3 bases, leaving 17 bases between them. CDR3 protein: CAISAASEKMTDTQYF. The DNA for the CDR3 is TGTGCCATCAGTGCCGCTAGCGAGAAGATGACAGATACGCAGTATTTT.

This rearrangement joins TRBV3-1 to TRBJ2-2, with 7 nucleotides matching TRBD1. Per the germline V gene, CDR1 is LGHDT and CDR2 is YNNKEL (reference sequence). There are 14 residues in the CDR3. V lost 5 bases to trimming and J lost 4 bases; unmatched junction nucleotides: 4. As DNA, the CDR3 is TGTGCCAGCAGCATGGACAGGCGCACCGGGGAGCTGTTTTTT. Its protein product is CASSMDRRTGELFF. The full variable domain, with the rest looked up from reference TRBV3-1 and TRBJ2-2, is DTAVSQTPKYLVTQMGNDKSIKCEQNLGHDTMYWYKQDSKKFLKIMFSYNNKELIINETVPNRFSPKSPDKAHLNLHINSLELGDSAVYFCASSMDRRTGELFFGEGSRLTVL.

The table lists this clonotype with a few counts. The rearrangement links TRBV12-3 or TRBV12-4 to TRBJ2-1; 8 bases agree with TRBD1. V was clipped by 10 bases and J by 4 bases; unmatched bases: 6. This CDR3 spans 13 amino acids. As DNA, the CDR3 is TGTGCCACCAAGACAGGGGATTACAATGAGCAGTTCTTC. Protein product: CATKTGDYNEQFF.

The rearrangement links TRBV29-1 to TRBJ1-5; D might be TRBD1 (5 bases). CDR3 size: 14 residues. V was cut by 0 bases and J by 5 bases, with 11 bases left in between. The germline gives CDR1 SQVTM, CDR2 ANQGSEA. In nucleotides, the CDR3 is TGCAGCGTTGAAGAGGGGCAGGAGTATCAGCCCCAGCATTTT. Protein sequence: CSVEEGQEYQPQHF.

The chain recombines TRBV10-3 with TRBJ2-1, with 7 bases matching TRBD1. Germline CDR1 and CDR2: ENHRY and SYGVKD. This CDR3 is 18 amino acids long. The V segment lost 0 bases and the J segment 2 bases; nucleotides outside the gene matches: 10. The CDR3 sequence is CAISESFFQGQTYNEQFF. For the CDR3, the DNA is TGTGCCATCAGTGAGTCATTCTTTCAGGGACAGACCTACAATGAGCAGTTCTTC.

The V gene is TRBV20-1, the J gene TRBJ1-6, with D tentatively TRBD1 (6 bases). Germline loops: CDR1 DFQATT, CDR2 SNEGSKA (reference sequence). This CDR3 is built from 14 residues. Trimming shortened V by 3 bases and J by 7 bases, and 13 bases separated the two germline ends. The CDR3 reads CSASTGLENSPLHF. Here the CDR3 DNA reads TGCAGTGCTAGCACAGGGTTGGAGAATTCACCCCTCCACTTT.

This clonotype was seen more than once but under ten times. V is TRBV7-9 and J is TRBJ2-1, with 10 bases that match TRBD2. CDR1 is SEHNR and CDR2 is FQNEAQ in the germline V gene (reference sequence). CDR3 length: 16 amino acids. Trimming removed 5 bases from V and 4 bases from J; junction bases left unmatched: 8. The CDR3: CASSPGLAELYNEQFF. The CDR3, as DNA: TGTGCCAGCAGCCCCGGACTAGCGGAGCTGTACAATGAGCAGTTCTTC. The full variable domain, its missing parts supplied by reference TRBV7-9 and TRBJ2-1, is DTGVSQNPRHKITKRGQNVTFRCDPISEHNRLYWYRQTLGQGPEFLTYFQNEAQLEKSRLLSDRFSAERPKGSFSTLEIQRTEQGDSAMYLCASSPGLAELYNEQFFGPGTRLTVL.

This clonotype has only a few counts. The genes are TRBV12-3 or TRBV12-4 and TRBJ2-1; 10 nucleotides agree with TRBD2. Losses at the gene ends were 5 bases for V and 5 bases for J; bases not matched to a gene: 6. The CDR3 is made up of 15 amino acids. CDR3 loop: CASSDGTSVHNEQFF. DNA for the CDR3: TGTGCCAGCAGTGATGGGACTAGCGTACACAATGAGCAGTTCTTC.

V usage is TRBV21-1 and J usage is TRBJ2-7; the table's D call, TRBD1, was not checked against the DNA. TRBV21-1 is shown as a pseudogene. This CDR3 has 15 amino acids. This chain's CDR3 is CASSKARQGAYEQYF. Here the CDR3 DNA reads TGTGCCAGCAGCAAAGCGAGGCAGGGGGCCTACGAGCAGTACTTC.

This clonotype was detected ten times or more. The V call is TRBV6-1, the J call TRBJ2-1, with 12 bases fitting TRBD2. The germline CDR1 and CDR2 sequences are MNHNS and SASEGT. The CDR3 runs 13 residues. Germline trimming cut 6 bases from V and 10 bases from J; bases unmatched to any gene: 4. The DNA of the CDR3 is TGTGCCAGCAGCCGACTAGCGGGAGTCGAGCAGTTCTTC. Translated: CASSRLAGVEQFF.

The V call is TRBV15, the J call TRBJ1-3; 9 positions match TRBD1. The germline V gene has CDR1 LNHNV and CDR2 YYDKDF (reference sequence). J lost 5 bases, V lost 4 bases, and 3 bases had no gene match. This CDR3 comprises 14 residues. CDR3 region: CATSTGTGRNTIYF. DNA for the CDR3: TGTGCCACCAGCACCGGGACAGGGCGAAACACCATATATTTT.

This clonotype has more than one count but fewer than ten. CDR3 nucleotide sequence: TGTGCCAGCAGGAAGGGACTAGCGAATGAGCAGTTCTTC. Its protein product is CASRKGLANEQFF. This chain connects TRBV6-1 to TRBJ2-1; 10 nucleotides match TRBD2. The CDR3 sequence is 13 residues long. V shed 6 bases, J shed 7 bases, and the junction held 3 bases outside the gene matches. Germline V gene sequence: CDR1 MNHNS, CDR2 SASEGT.

CDR3 loop: CSALQVEAFF. CDR3 nucleotides: TGCAGTGCTTTACAGGTTGAAGCTTTCTTT. V and J are TRBV20-1 and TRBJ1-1; D perhaps matches TRBD1 (5 bases). Trimming left V 5 bases short and J 7 bases short, with 8 bases between. This CDR3 comprises 10 residues. Germline lookup yields CDR1 DFQATT and CDR2 SNEGSKA (reference sequence).

This clonotype showed up many times. The chain is built from TRBV20-1 and TRBJ2-3, with D unresolved. Deletions cut 1 base from V and 2 bases from J, with 7 bases between. Germline V gene lookup returns CDR1 DFQATT and CDR2 SNEGSKA (reference sequence). The CDR3 is 13 residues long. The chain's CDR3 is CSARVASTDTQYF. The CDR3 DNA reads as TGCAGTGCTAGAGTGGCCTCCACAGATACGCAGTATTTT.

This clonotype was seen ten or more times. The chain employs TRBV20-1 and TRBJ2-7, with a possible D match to TRBD2 (6 bases). This CDR3 region has 14 residues. V lost 1 base, J lost 1 base, and 11 bases lay in between. Germline V CDR1 and CDR2: DFQATT, SNEGSKA (reference sequence). The CDR3 DNA reads TGCAGTGCTAGAGGGGGCGGGACGTCCTACGAGCAGTACTTC. Protein sequence: CSARGGGTSYEQYF.

This clonotype showed up many times. DNA for the CDR3: TGTGCCAGCAGCCATACAGGGGGCGAGGCGGAGACCCAGTACTTC. It translates to CASSHTGGEAETQYF. The chain couples TRBV12-3 or TRBV12-4 to TRBJ2-5; 9 bases are shared with TRBD1. V was pared by 6 bases and J by 5 bases, with 10 bases of the junction left unmatched. The CDR3 totals 15 residues.

This clonotype has just a few counts. This rearrangement joins TRBV5-5 to TRBJ1-5; unclear D gene. The CDR3 loop spans 15 amino acids. Germline-derived CDR1 and CDR2 are SGHKS and YYEKEE (reference sequence). V was shortened by 0 bases and J by 7 bases, with 14 bases between the two germline ends. The CDR3 DNA is TGTGCCAGCAGCTTGGCGGGCAGCCAAAGGCAGCCCCAGCATTTT. It translates to CASSLAGSQRQPQHF.

The chain links TRBV7-2 to TRBJ2-1, with D possibly matching TRBD1 (5 bases). The CDR3 sequence is 15 residues long. Trimming shortened V by 5 bases and J by 0 bases, and 11 bases separated the two germline ends. In germline, CDR1 is SGHTA, CDR2 FQGNSA. CDR3 in amino acids: CASSLQVLSYNEQFF. DNA for the CDR3: TGTGCCAGCAGCCTACAGGTCCTCTCCTACAATGAGCAGTTCTTC.

This clonotype showed up just a few times. This chain links TRBV4-3 with TRBJ2-3; 12 nucleotides line up with TRBD2. Germline trimming cut 0 bases from V and 4 bases from J; bases unmatched to any gene: 2. The CDR3 is 16 residues long. Germline V gives CDR1 LGHNA, CDR2 YSLEER. This CDR3 reads CASSQEASGRADTQYF. CDR3 nucleotide sequence: TGCGCCAGCAGCCAAGAAGCTAGCGGGAGGGCAGATACGCAGTATTTT.